This passage covers 17 T cell receptor beta chains from one sample sequenced in a study of blood T cell repertoires in COVID-19. Method: immunoSEQ multiplex PCR; TCRdb's copy keeps in-frame clones and lacks some. Among approximately 260,000 clones listed, approximately 90% were seen once. Sample: PBMCs or T cells enriched from blood (not recorded which). These receptors originate from a woman between 40 and 55 years old with acute COVID-19.

V is TRBV7-2 and J is TRBJ1-2, with D uncertain. CDR3 length: 15 residues. The V end lost 6 bases, the J end lost 7 bases, and 21 bases lay between the germline ends. CDR1 is SGHTA, CDR2 FQGNSA, per germline. The CDR3 loop reads CASREGRFKDGGYTF. In DNA form, the CDR3 reads TGTGCCAGCAGAGAGGGTCGGTTCAAGGATGGTGGCTACACCTTC.

The chain recombines TRBV24-1 with TRBJ2-5, with D maybe TRBD2 (6 bases). Looked up from germline, CDR1 is KGHDR and CDR2 is SFDVKD. CDR3 length equals 14 residues. The V end lost 3 bases, the J end lost 7 bases, and 14 bases lay between the germline ends. CDR3 DNA sequence: TGTGCCACCAGTGATCGGGAGAAAAGTGGGACCCAGTACTTC. Protein sequence: CATSDREKSGTQYF.

The genes are TRBV12-5 and TRBJ2-1; TRBD2 matches 8 bases. Germline CDR1 is LGHNT and CDR2 is FRNRAP. J gave up 6 bases and V 0 bases, and 13 bases lay outside the gene matches. The CDR3 consists of 18 residues. CDR3 protein: CASGLVLTSGFGTNEQFF. CDR3 DNA sequence: TGTGCTAGTGGTTTGGTACTAACTAGCGGATTCGGGACCAATGAGCAGTTCTTC.

The chain employs TRBV9 and TRBJ2-1, with TRBD2 matching over 8 bases. The CDR3 length is 15 residues. Germline loops: CDR1 SGDLS, CDR2 YYNGEE. V dropped 0 bases and J dropped 4; count of bases not matched to a gene: 3. The CDR3 is CASSVDSGIYNEQFF. CDR3 nucleotide sequence: TGTGCCAGCAGCGTAGATAGCGGGATTTACAATGAGCAGTTCTTC.

The chain is built from TRBV5-1 and TRBJ1-1; the match to TRBD1 covers 9 bases. The ends lost 4 bases at V and 4 bases at J; junction bases unmatched: 5. The CDR3 covers 14 residues. CDR1 and CDR2 from the germline V gene are SGHRS and YFSETQ. As DNA, the CDR3 is TGCGCCAGCAGCGCGGAGACAGGGGGCACTGAAGCTTTCTTT. Protein: CASSAETGGTEAFF.

The rearrangement joins TRBV4-1 to TRBJ2-1, with 13 bases that match TRBD2. The CDR3 runs to 13 residues. Losses at the gene ends were 7 bases for V and 11 bases for J; bases not matched to a gene: 5. From germline, CDR1 is MGHRA and CDR2 YSYEKL. The CDR3 DNA follows: TGCGCCAGCAAAGGACTAGCGGGAGAAAAGCAGTTCTTC. It translates to CASKGLAGEKQFF.

The chain carries TRBV7-9 and TRBJ1-1, with D perhaps TRBD1 (6 bases). This CDR3 comprises 13 residues. V dropped 5 bases and J dropped 5 bases, with 12 bases sitting between them. Germline-derived CDR1 and CDR2 are SEHNR and FQNEAQ (reference sequence). The CDR3 region has the DNA TGTGCCAGCAGCGGACAGTCGGGGACTGAAGCTTTCTTT. This translates into CASSGQSGTEAFF.

The rearrangement joins TRBV11-3 to TRBJ2-7; 7 positions agree with TRBD2. CDR3 size: 16 residues. Germline V gives CDR1 SGHNT, CDR2 YENEEA. Losses at the gene ends were 1 base for V and 3 bases for J; bases not matched to a gene: 9. CDR3 loop: CASSLGRPQRGYEQYV. CDR3 DNA sequence: TGTGCCAGCAGCTTAGGACGCCCCCAGCGGGGCTACGAGCAGTACGTC.

CDR3 in amino acids: CSASSPSGGVYEQYF. DNA of the CDR3: TGCAGTGCTAGTTCGCCTAGCGGGGGTGTTTACGAGCAGTACTTC. This chain joins TRBV20-1 and TRBJ2-7; TRBD2 matches 10 bases. This CDR3 is built from 15 residues. CDR1 DFQATT and CDR2 SNEGSKA come from the germline V gene (reference sequence). V trimming: 3 bases; J trimming: 4 bases; junction bases outside the gene matches: 9.

A single count supports this clone. Mismatch with germline at one junction end may stem from a read error. V and J are TRBV7-7 and TRBJ2-2; TRBD2 matches at 14 bases. Germline V gives CDR1 SSHAT, CDR2 FNYEAQ (reference sequence). CDR3 length: 18 residues. The CDR3 spells CASSLNGGLAGDTGELFF. In DNA, the CDR3 is TGTGCTAGCAGCTTAAATGGGGGACTAGCGGGAGACACCGGGGAGCTGTTTTTT.

About this clone: Compared with germline, one end of the junction differs, possibly owing to a read error. The chain carries TRBV27 and TRBJ1-4; TRBD1 agrees at 10 bases. The CDR3 extends over 19 amino acids. The V gene's germline CDR1 is MNHEY and CDR2 SMNVEV (reference sequence). CDR3 DNA: TGTGCCAGCAGTATATCCCGAGCCGGGACAGGGGCAACTAATGAAAAACTGTTTTTT. It encodes CASSISRAGTGATNEKLFF.

This clone appeared a single time. The chain is built from TRBV5-1 and TRBJ2-3; tentatively, D is TRBD1 (6 bases). The CDR3 totals 14 residues. The germline gives CDR1 SGHRS, CDR2 YFSETQ. The germline V and J ends were trimmed by 1 base and 4 bases, with 10 bases remaining between them. CDR3 amino acids: CASSLSTGPDTQYF. In DNA, the CDR3 is TGCGCCAGCAGCTTGTCAACAGGGCCAGATACGCAGTATTTT.

The CDR3 region has the DNA TGTGCCAGCAGTCCCGGGACAGGGAATGGCTACACCTTC. As protein: CASSPGTGNGYTF. The chain couples TRBV2 to TRBJ1-2; 9 nucleotides agree with TRBD1. V trimming: 5 bases; J trimming: 6 bases; junction bases outside the gene matches: 4. The CDR3 is made up of 13 amino acids. Germline lookup yields CDR1 SNHLY and CDR2 FYNNEI.

In nucleotides, the CDR3 is TGCGCCAGCAGCTTGCAATCAACTAATGAGCAGTTCTTC. It specifies CASSLQSTNEQFF. The chain carries TRBV5-1 and TRBJ2-1; unclear D gene. The germline V gene encodes CDR1 SGHRS and CDR2 YFSETQ. V lost 1 base and J 7 bases, leaving 9 bases between the germline ends. CDR3 length equals 13 residues.

V is TRBV7-2 and J is TRBJ2-1; 12 bases are a match to TRBD2. V lost 5 bases and J lost 2; bases outside the gene matches: 4. The CDR3 is 16 residues long. CDR1 and CDR2 (germline): SGHTA, FQGNSA. The CDR3 region has the DNA TGTGCCAGCAGCCCGCGACTAGCGGGAGCCTACAATGAGCAGTTCTTC. The encoded protein is CASSPRLAGAYNEQFF.

The V call is TRBV28, the J call TRBJ1-1; 10 nucleotides match TRBD1. Germline values: CDR1 MDHEN, CDR2 SYDVKM. The ends lost 5 bases at V and 4 bases at J; junction bases unmatched: 7. This CDR3 spans 15 amino acids. CDR3 region: CASSQPGQGFTEAFF. The CDR3 DNA sequence: TGTGCCAGCAGTCAACCGGGACAGGGGTTCACTGAAGCTTTCTTT.

CDR3 sequence: CASSQMTGGNSPLHF. The DNA of the CDR3 is TGTGCCAGCAGCCAAATGACAGGGGGCAATTCACCCCTCCACTTT. The chain couples TRBV3-1 (or the pseudogene TRBV3-2) to TRBJ1-6; 10 bases align to TRBD1. Unmatched junction bases numbered 2, after V lost 2 bases and J lost 7 bases. CDR3 length: 15 amino acids. CDR1 is LGHDT, CDR2 YNNKEL, per germline (reference sequence).